Each of the 28 T cell receptor beta chains below was sequenced from the same sample in a study of blood T cell repertoires in COVID-19. Sequencing used immunoSEQ multiplex PCR; TCRdb keeps in-frame clones, though not all of them. The sample lists approximately 30,000 clones; more than 85% were seen once. The source material was peripheral blood. The receptors here all came from a human donor with active COVID-19. The donor label of this sample is uncertain.

The V call is TRBV29-1, the J call TRBJ2-2, with TRBD2 matching over 7 bases. Germline lookup yields CDR1 SQVTM and CDR2 ANQGSEA. V shed 6 bases and J 4 bases; nucleotides not matched to a gene: 5. CDR3 length: 13 amino acids. CDR3 sequence (DNA): TGCAGCGTCTGGACTAGTACCACCGGGGAGCTGTTTTTT. Translating gives CSVWTSTTGELFF.

The rearrangement uses TRBV11-2 and TRBJ2-7; TRBD2 matches at 11 bases. CDR1 and CDR2 (germline): SGHAT, FQNNGV. V trimming: 4 bases; J trimming: 3 bases; junction bases outside the gene matches: 8. This CDR3 spans 16 amino acids. This CDR3 is CASSYRLAGTLYEQYF. The CDR3 DNA is TGTGCCAGCAGCTATAGACTAGCGGGGACCCTCTACGAGCAGTACTTC.

The V and J genes are TRBV30 and TRBJ1-2; D not resolved. CDR1 and CDR2 (germline): GTSNPN, SVGIG (reference sequence). The CDR3 spans 14 residues. Deletions cut 2 bases from V and 0 bases from J, with 10 bases between. As DNA, the CDR3 is TGTGCCTGGAGTTTGGGCCCTTCTAACTATGGCTACACCTTC. It translates to CAWSLGPSNYGYTF. The whole variable domain, filled in from reference TRBV30 and TRBJ1-2, reads SQTIHQWPATLVQPVGSPLSLECTVEGTSNPNLYWYRQAAGRGLQLLFYSVGIGQISSEVPQNLSASRPQDRQFILSSKKLLLSDSGFYLCAWSLGPSNYGYTFGSGTRLTVV.

The rearrangement links TRBV6-2 or TRBV6-3 to TRBJ1-4; D possibly corresponds to TRBD1 (6 bases). CDR3 length: 17 residues. Trimming stripped 4 bases from V and 0 bases from J, with 15 bases between. Germline-derived CDR1 and CDR2 are MNHEY and SVGEGT. The CDR3 nucleotides read TGTGCCAGCAGTTTTCCCTCGTGGACAGCAACTAATGAAAAACTGTTTTTT. Its translation is CASSFPSWTATNEKLFF.

The gene calls are TRBV6-5 and TRBJ2-3, with 12 bases lining up with TRBD2. CDR1 is MNHEY, CDR2 SVGAGI, per germline. Losses at the gene ends were 2 bases for V and 8 bases for J; bases not matched to a gene: 5. The CDR3 extends over 15 amino acids. DNA of the CDR3: TGTGCCAGCAGTTACCCCCTAGCGGGGGGGGGTACGCAGTATTTT. Translation: CASSYPLAGGGTQYF.

The V call is TRBV7-8, the J call TRBJ2-2, with 8 bases identical to TRBD1. V lost 5 bases and J lost 7; bases outside the gene matches: 9. In germline, CDR1 is SGHVS, CDR2 FQNEAQ. The CDR3 has 15 residues. The CDR3 DNA reads TGTGCCAGCAGCCCCCAGGGGGCGATGAACGGGGAGCTGTTTTTT. Amino acids: CASSPQGAMNGELFF. The whole variable domain, filled in from reference TRBV7-8 and TRBJ2-2, reads GAGVSQSPRYKVAKRGQDVALRCDPISGHVSLFWYQQALGQGPEFLTYFQNEAQLDKSGLPSDRFFAERPEGSVSTLKIQRTQQEDSAVYLCASSPQGAMNGELFFGEGSRLTVL.

The DNA for the CDR3 is TGCAGCGTTGTAGTTTCCTCCTACGAGCAGTACTTC. It specifies CSVVVSSYEQYF. The chain carries TRBV29-1 and TRBJ2-7, with D uncertain. This CDR3 has 12 amino acids. V was shortened by 4 bases and J by 0 bases, with 7 bases between the two germline ends. CDR1 SQVTM and CDR2 ANQGSEA come from the germline V gene.

This rearrangement joins TRBV15 to TRBJ2-7, with 8 bases matching TRBD2. Germline V gene lookup returns CDR1 LNHNV and CDR2 YYDKDF (reference sequence). V trimming: 0 bases; J trimming: 6 bases; junction bases outside the gene matches: 7. The CDR3 totals 15 residues. The CDR3 loop is CATSRDQAGDGEQYF. The CDR3 nucleotides read TGTGCCACCAGCAGAGATCAAGCGGGAGACGGCGAGCAGTACTTC.

The chain has TRBV5-6 and TRBJ2-3, with 9 bases matching TRBD2. The CDR3 is made up of 17 amino acids. V dropped 0 bases and J dropped 1; count of bases not matched to a gene: 6. Per the germline V gene, CDR1 is SGHDT and CDR2 is YYEEEE. CDR3 DNA sequence: TGTGCCAGCAGCTTGGTTCTAGCGGGGCAAGGCACAGATACGCAGTATTTT. This codes for CASSLVLAGQGTDTQYF.

V usage is TRBV11-2 and J usage is TRBJ2-7; the match to TRBD1 covers 9 bases. V shed 5 bases and J 6 bases; nucleotides not matched to a gene: 8. Germline CDR1 is SGHAT and CDR2 is FQNNGV. The CDR3 contains 14 residues. CDR3 coding DNA: TGTGCCAGCAGCCCACAGGGGGCGTTGGGCGAGCAGTACTTC. Translated, it gives CASSPQGALGEQYF.

The chain recombines TRBV7-2 with TRBJ2-5; TRBD2 aligns across 9 bases. V lost 1 base, J lost 4 bases, and 7 bases stayed unmatched. This CDR3 is 16 amino acids long. CDR1 SGHTA and CDR2 FQGNSA come from the germline V gene. This chain's CDR3 is CASSLVPAGGRETQYF. In DNA form, the CDR3 reads TGTGCCAGCAGCTTAGTTCCAGCGGGGGGCAGAGAGACCCAGTACTTC.

V gene TRBV11-2 combines with J gene TRBJ1-2; 7 nucleotides match TRBD1. V was clipped by 6 bases and J by 2 bases; unmatched bases: 12. Germline V gives CDR1 SGHAT, CDR2 FQNNGV. CDR3 length: 16 residues. Written as DNA, the CDR3 is TGTGCCAGCAGACAGAACAGGGGCCAAAGGAACTATGGCTACACCTTC. Its protein is CASRQNRGQRNYGYTF.

The CDR3: CASSLWRTENTEAFF. For the CDR3, the DNA is TGTGCCAGCAGCTTGTGGAGGACAGAGAACACTGAAGCTTTCTTT. The V and J genes are TRBV5-6 and TRBJ1-1, with TRBD1 as a possible D gene (6 bases). The germline gives CDR1 SGHDT, CDR2 YYEEEE. The CDR3 has 15 residues. Trimming left V 1 base short and J 1 base short, with 11 bases between.

This clone was seen only once. The gene calls are TRBV7-9 and TRBJ1-1; 12 nucleotides line up with TRBD1. The CDR3 spans 14 residues. The V gene's germline CDR1 is SEHNR and CDR2 FQNEAQ (reference sequence). Trimming took 3 bases from V and 7 from J; bases not matched to a gene: 3. This CDR3 is CASSLGQGAREAFF. Here the CDR3 DNA reads TGTGCCAGCAGCTTGGGACAGGGGGCGCGTGAAGCTTTCTTT.

This sequence joins TRBV5-4 and TRBJ2-5; 15 bases are a match to TRBD2. Germline V lookup: CDR1 SGHNT, CDR2 YYREEE (reference sequence). Trimming at V came to 4 bases and at J to 5 bases, leaving 6 bases not matched to a gene. The CDR3 sequence is 16 residues long. CDR3 nucleotide sequence: TGTGCCAGCAGCCCCGGACTAGCGGGGGGGCAGGAGACCCAGTACTTC. This sequence encodes CASSPGLAGGQETQYF.

The CDR3 here is CASTMWALGDRGEKLFF. Here the CDR3 DNA reads TGTGCCAGTACCATGTGGGCACTAGGGGACAGGGGAGAAAAACTGTTTTTT. This chain uses TRBV19 with TRBJ1-4; 10 bases match TRBD1. Trimming removed 7 bases from V and 8 bases from J; junction bases left unmatched: 16. The CDR3 spans 17 residues. Germline V gene data show CDR1 as LNHDA and CDR2 as SQIVND (reference sequence).

This sequence joins TRBV5-4 and TRBJ1-2; 7 positions agree with TRBD1. The CDR3 runs to 15 residues. CDR1 and CDR2 (germline): SGHNT, YYREEE (reference sequence). V lost 3 bases, J lost 3 bases, and 8 bases stayed unmatched. CDR3 sequence (DNA): TGTGCCAGCAGCTCCGCGGACAGGACCTACTATGGCTACACCTTC. The encoded protein is CASSSADRTYYGYTF.

The J gene is TRBJ2-7, the V gene TRBV28, with D possibly being TRBD1 (5 bases). CDR1 is MDHEN and CDR2 is SYDVKM in the germline V gene. Trimming shortened V by 6 bases and J by 0 bases, and 9 bases separated the two germline ends. The CDR3 extends over 13 amino acids. CDR3 coding DNA: TGTGCCAGCAGAGAAGACAGCTCCTACGAGCAGTACTTC. This translates into CASREDSSYEQYF. Supplemented by reference TRBV28 and TRBJ2-7, the full variable domain reads DVKVTQSSRYLVKRTGEKVFLECVQDMDHENMFWYRQDPGLGLRLIYFSYDVKMKEKGDIPEGYSVSREKKERFSLILESASTNQTSMYLCASREDSSYEQYFGPGTRLTVT.

The V and J genes are TRBV6-5 and TRBJ2-5, with TRBD1 identical over 11 bases. The CDR3 loop spans 15 amino acids. V lost 8 bases to trimming and J lost 5 bases; unmatched junction nucleotides: 10. CDR1 and CDR2 from the germline V gene are MNHEY and SVGAGI. The CDR3 here is CASSPRTGGRETQYF. CDR3 in DNA: TGTGCCAGCTCCCCCCGGACAGGGGGCCGGGAGACCCAGTACTTC.

This clone was recorded a few times. This sequence joins TRBV18 and TRBJ2-7, with 8 bases identical to TRBD1. The germline CDR1 and CDR2 sequences are KGHSH and LQKENI. Germline trimming cut 3 bases from V and 4 bases from J; bases unmatched to any gene: 11. This CDR3 has 16 amino acids. The chain's CDR3 is CASSPQGAGVGYEQYF. The CDR3, as DNA: TGTGCCAGCTCACCGCAGGGGGCCGGAGTCGGGTACGAGCAGTACTTC.

The count of this clone is one. The V call is TRBV7-2, the J call TRBJ2-3; D is perhaps TRBD1 (5 bases). Trimming shortened V by 2 bases and J by 5 bases, and 5 bases separated the two germline ends. Per the germline V gene, CDR1 is SGHTA and CDR2 is FQGNSA. The CDR3 runs to 12 residues. The CDR3 bases are TGTGCCAGCAGCTTACAGGGAGATACGCAGTATTTT. Protein: CASSLQGDTQYF.

This rearrangement joins TRBV11-2 to TRBJ1-5; D ambiguous. Trimming took off 2 bases at V and 0 bases at J, with 5 bases between the two ends. CDR1 and CDR2 (germline): SGHAT, FQNNGV. The CDR3 covers 14 residues. CDR3 nucleotides: TGTGCCAGCAGCTTATCTATTAGCAATCAGCCCCAGCATTTT. The encoded protein is CASSLSISNQPQHF. Full variable domain (outside the CDR3, taken from reference TRBV11-2 and TRBJ1-5): EAGVAQSPRYKIIEKRQSVAFWCNPISGHATLYWYQQILGQGPKLLIQFQNNGVVDDSQLPKDRFSAERLKGVDSTLKIQPAKLEDSAVYLCASSLSISNQPQHFGDGTRLSIL.

The chain carries TRBV4-2 and TRBJ2-6; D is possibly TRBD2 (6 bases). Germline V gene lookup returns CDR1 LGHNA and CDR2 YNFKEQ. Trimming stripped 8 bases from V and 1 base from J, with 27 bases between. The CDR3 loop spans 20 amino acids. The DNA for the CDR3 is TGTGCCAGCCGGCCGGGACTTCCAACCCCAGGACTTTCTGGGGCCAACGTCCTGACTTTC. It translates to CASRPGLPTPGLSGANVLTF.

This sequence joins TRBV27 and TRBJ2-7; the D gene is possibly TRBD2 (5 bases). Germline CDR1 and CDR2: MNHEY and SMNVEV (reference sequence). The CDR3 covers 13 residues. V was clipped by 3 bases and J by 1 base, with 7 bases between them. This CDR3 is CASSLRDSYEQYF. CDR3 DNA sequence: TGTGCCAGCAGTTTGAGGGATTCCTACGAGCAGTACTTC.

J is TRBJ1-2 and V is TRBV5-1; TRBD1 might be the D (6 bases). Between the trimmed V and J ends, which lost 0 bases and 0 bases, there was a span of 6 bases. The CDR3 has 14 amino acids. Germline V gene data show CDR1 as SGHRS and CDR2 as YFSETQ. CDR3 residues: CASSLGTANYGYTF. CDR3 in DNA: TGCGCCAGCAGCTTGGGGACAGCTAACTATGGCTACACCTTC. Combining the CDR3 with reference TRBV5-1 and TRBJ1-2 gives the whole variable domain KAGVTQTPRYLIKTRGQQVTLSCSPISGHRSVSWYQQTPGQGLQFLFEYFSETQRNKGNFPGRFSGRQFSNSRSEMNVSTLELGDSALYLCASSLGTANYGYTFGSGTRLTVV.

The chain employs TRBV7-8 and TRBJ2-3; D is perhaps TRBD2 (6 bases). V lost 3 bases and J 3 bases, leaving 7 bases between the germline ends. This CDR3 is built from 13 residues. CDR1 is SGHVS, CDR2 FQNEAQ, per germline. The CDR3 bases are TGTGCCAGCAGCTTTGGGGGGACAGATACGCAGTATTTT. This codes for CASSFGGTDTQYF.

This rearrangement joins TRBV27 to TRBJ1-2; tentative D call: TRBD1 (6 bases). Germline V lookup: CDR1 MNHEY, CDR2 SMNVEV (reference sequence). CDR3 length: 13 amino acids. Between the trimmed V and J ends, which lost 3 bases and 5 bases, there was a span of 10 bases. The CDR3 nucleotides read TGTGCCAGCAGTTTCGGGCAGGGGTATGGCTACACCTTC. Residues: CASSFGQGYGYTF.

The gene calls are TRBV7-6 and TRBJ1-4; TRBD1 matches 7 bases. V shed 1 base, J shed 15 bases, and the junction held 11 bases outside the gene matches. The CDR3 length is 14 residues. The V gene's germline CDR1 is SGHVS and CDR2 FNYEAQ. The CDR3 is CASSLEGGSLYLFF. The CDR3 DNA reads TGTGCCAGCAGCTTAGAAGGGGGCTCGCTCTACTTGTTTTTT.